This section outlines one T cell receptor (beta chain) sequence together with its context. Its cognate antigen is unknown. The method was immunoSEQ multiplex PCR; TCRdb's version includes in-frame clones alone and lacks a portion of them. The repertoire holds about 460,000 clones, roughly nine tenths seen once, with 1.7% in the top ten. The CDR3 sequence is 14 residues long. V gave up 1 base and J gave up 4 bases, with 10 bases separating them. CDR1 and CDR2 from the germline V gene are SGHVS and FNYEAQ. This sample is part of a study of Ad26.COV2.S vaccination and SARS-CoV-2 variants. Across the whole study: Participants got Ad26.COV2.S intramuscularly, once or twice 56 days apart.

Study conclusions and caveats: Vaccine and placebo recipients had comparable breadth of non-spike TCRs.

The treatment here: about 20 received Ad26.COV2.S at low or high dose, single or two shots; several received placebo; per-sample allocation not given. Following the first vaccine or placebo injection, samples were taken on day 63. The donor was a Boston adult aged 18-55 years. The TCR sequence derives from a person aged 18-60 years who received the Ad26.COV2.S COVID-19 vaccine or a placebo. The chain carries TRBV7-6 and TRBJ2-5; D unresolved. This material consisted of peripheral blood, taken in a trial of Ad26.COV2.S vaccine versus placebo. The CDR3 DNA sequence: TGTGCCAGCAGCTTAGTTCTCCGGTCAGAGACCCAGTACTTC. Translation gives CASSLVLRSETQYF. Filled out from reference TRBV7-6 and TRBJ2-5, the complete variable domain reads GAGVSQSPRYKVTKRGQDVALRCDPISGHVSLYWYRQALGQGPEFLTYFNYEAQQDKSGLPNDRFSAERPEGSISTLTIQRTEQRDSAMYRCASSLVLRSETQYFGPGTRLLVL.